Listed below are T cell receptor beta chains from one sample, sequenced in a study of long-term antiretroviral therapy in people with HIV. Profiled with immunoSEQ multiplex PCR; TCRdb holds only in-frame clones, not every one. Of fewer than 20,000 clones in the sample, roughly 78% are singletons; the top ten hold approximately 7.8%. The sequenced sample was unsorted PBMCs, obtained at the start of antiretroviral therapy, before treatment. The receptors here all came from a woman aged 40 to 49 with HIV. Both conserved end residues are part of each CDR3. Fields, in order: CDR3 protein, CDR3 DNA, V gene, D gene, clone size, J gene. A D gene is named only where the DNA matches it firmly. Size values are once, few and many counts, or a class for expanded clones, and some rows have none.

CASSLANYRGVTEAFF	TGCGCCAGCAGCTTGGCGAATTACAGGGGAGTCACTGAAGCTTTCTTT	TRBV5-1	TRBD1	once	TRBJ1-1
CASSRTTTYGYTF	TGTGCCAGTAGCCGGACCACAACCTATGGCTACACCTTC	TRBV19	NA	NA	TRBJ1-2
CASRETLAVQFSYEQYF	TGTGCCAGCAGGGAAACACTAGCGGTGCAATTCTCCTACGAGCAGTACTTC	TRBV2	TRBD2	few	TRBJ2-7
CASSPRLAGGLSGANVLTF	TGTGCCAGCAGTCCACGACTAGCGGGGGGGCTCTCTGGGGCCAACGTCCTGACTTTC	TRBV27	TRBD2	NA	TRBJ2-6
CASSPSLPEFYGYTF	TGTGCCAGCTCACCCTCGCTTCCGGAGTTCTATGGCTACACCTTC	TRBV18	NA	NA	TRBJ1-2
CASSSATGGYNEQFF	TGTGCCAGCAGTTCCGCGACGGGGGGGTACAATGAGCAGTTCTTC	TRBV27	TRBD2	medium-sized	TRBJ2-1
CASSERRPYTQYF	TGTGCCAGCAGTGAAAGAAGGCCCTATACGCAGTATTTT	TRBV25-1	NA	NA	TRBJ2-3
CSVMTQKETQYF	TGCAGCGTTATGACTCAAAAAGAGACCCAGTACTTC	TRBV29-1	NA	NA	TRBJ2-5
CASSLGLYQPQHF	TGTGCCAGCAGCTTAGGACTATATCAGCCCCAGCATTTT	TRBV7-2	NA	few	TRBJ1-5
CASSNAGAWTEAFF	TGTGCCAGCAGCAATGCAGGGGCGTGGACTGAAGCTTTCTTT	TRBV2	NA	NA	TRBJ1-1
CASSLSGQGANSPLHF	TGTGCCAGCAGCTTATCTGGACAGGGGGCTAATTCACCCCTCCACTTT	TRBV7-9	TRBD1	once	TRBJ1-6
CASSQVGGPDGTDTQYF	TGCGCCAGCAGCCAAGTCGGGGGGCCGGACGGCACAGATACGCAGTATTTT	TRBV4-3	NA	medium-sized	TRBJ2-3
CASSLRSGYEQYF	TGTGCCAGCAGCCTAAGATCAGGGTACGAGCAGTACTTC	TRBV9	NA	NA	TRBJ2-7
CASSLTLVANEKLFF	TGTGCCAGCAGCCTTACCTTGGTCGCTAATGAAAAACTGTTTTTT	TRBV7-9	NA	NA	TRBJ1-4
CASSSLGGASYEQYF	TGTGCCAGCAGCTCCCTTGGCGGGGCCTCCTACGAGCAGTACTTC	TRBV5-4	NA	once	TRBJ2-7
CASSFSGVAGDTQYF	TGTGCCAGCAGTTTTAGTGGGGTAGCGGGGGATACGCAGTATTTT	TRBV27	TRBD2	NA	TRBJ2-3
CASSLGGAGGRPEKLFF	TGTGCCAGCAGCTTAGGAGGGGCAGGGGGACGTCCGGAAAAACTGTTTTTT	TRBV7-6	TRBD1	NA	TRBJ1-4
CASSTPGGSNQPQHF	TGTGCCAGTAGTACCCCCGGGGGAAGCAATCAGCCCCAGCATTTT	TRBV19	NA	few	TRBJ1-5
CASRPLAGGIGELFF	TGTGCCAGCAGGCCACTAGCGGGGGGAATCGGGGAGCTGTTTTTT	TRBV11-2	TRBD2	NA	TRBJ2-2
CASVPNEQYF	TGTGCTAGTGTCCCAAACGAGCAGTACTTC	TRBV12-5	NA	NA	TRBJ2-7
CSAKRTEKLFF	TGCAGCGCCAAGAGAACTGAAAAACTGTTTTTT	TRBV20-1	NA	few	TRBJ1-4
CASSPGQGDFLHF	TGTGCCAGCTCACCGGGACAGGGAGATTTTCTCCACTTT	TRBV18	TRBD1	NA	TRBJ1-6
CASSSSRGQETQYF	TGTGCCAGCAGCTCCTCCAGGGGGCAAGAGACCCAGTACTTC	TRBV5-4	TRBD1	NA	TRBJ2-5
CASSQLAGGKNTQYF	TGTGCCAGCAGCCAACTAGCGGGGGGGAAAAATACGCAGTATTTT	TRBV11-2	TRBD2	NA	TRBJ2-3
CAWSRTGGSSDTQYF	TGTGCCTGGAGCCGGACAGGGGGGAGTTCAGATACGCAGTATTTT	TRBV30	TRBD1	once	TRBJ2-3
CASSLAPPGLAGGRHEQYF	TGTGCCAGCAGCTTAGCGCCTCCGGGACTAGCGGGGGGGCGGCACGAGCAGTACTTC	TRBV7-2	TRBD2	NA	TRBJ2-7
CASSEKTDEQYF	TGTGCCAGCAGCGAAAAGACTGACGAGCAGTACTTC	TRBV7-9	NA	few	TRBJ2-7
CASRLVLGQRVYNEQFF	TGTGCAAGTCGCTTAGTTTTAGGGCAGAGGGTCTACAATGAGCAGTTCTTC	TRBV12-2	NA	medium-sized	TRBJ2-1
CASSLFRKTSPLHF	TGTGCCAGCAGTTTATTCCGTAAGACATCACCCCTCCACTTT	TRBV28	NA	NA	TRBJ1-6
CASSPVTGNTGELFF	TGTGCCAGCAGTCCCGTCACGGGGAACACCGGGGAGCTGTTTTTT	TRBV7-9	NA	medium-sized	TRBJ2-2
CASSPRDRAGEQYF	TGTGCCAGCAGCCCCCGGGACAGGGCGGGCGAGCAGTACTTC	TRBV7-8	TRBD1	NA	TRBJ2-7
CAWSVGRSNTGELFF	TGTGCCTGGAGTGTAGGGCGGTCCAACACCGGGGAGCTGTTTTTT	TRBV30	NA	NA	TRBJ2-2
CASSPYPGTGSYEQYF	TGTGCCAGCAGTCCCTACCCCGGGACAGGGTCGTACGAGCAGTACTTC	TRBV28	TRBD1	NA	TRBJ2-7
CASSYMGQGLGKLFF	TGTGCCAGCAGCTACATGGGACAGGGTCTCGGGAAACTGTTTTTT	TRBV7-9	TRBD1	NA	TRBJ1-4
CASSVGGGINEKLFF	TGTGCCAGCAGCGTAGGGGGGGGCATTAATGAAAAACTGTTTTTT	TRBV9	NA	NA	TRBJ1-4
CASTGTRDLEQFF	TGTGCCAGCACCGGTACTCGGGACCTAGAGCAGTTCTTC	TRBV2	NA	few	TRBJ2-1
CASSPSLENQPQHF	TGTGCCAGCAGTCCAAGCCTCGAGAATCAGCCCCAGCATTTT	TRBV28	NA	NA	TRBJ1-5